One and the same sample provided the 24 T cell receptor beta chains below, sequenced in a study of Ad26.COV2.S vaccination and SARS-CoV-2 variants. Repertoires were generated with immunoSEQ multiplex PCR, while TCRdb's copy carries only in-frame clones and drops some. The sample consists of 300,000 to 500,000 clones, roughly nine tenths of them appearing once. Treatment specified: some 20 received Ad26.COV2.S at low or high dose, single or two shots; about 5 received placebo; per-sample allocation not given. The study sampled participants on day 63 after the first vaccine or placebo injection. Sequenced here: peripheral blood, sampled in a trial of Ad26.COV2.S vaccine versus placebo. These receptors all stem from a person aged 18 to 59 who received the Ad26.COV2.S COVID-19 vaccine or a placebo.

The chain recombines TRBV7-2 with TRBJ2-5, with a weak D call TRBD2 (6 bases). Looked up from germline, CDR1 is SGHTA and CDR2 is FQGNSA. The length of the CDR3 is 14 residues. Deletions cut 5 bases from V and 4 bases from J, with 14 bases between. CDR3 coding DNA: TGTGCCAGCAGCCACGACACGGAGGGAGAGACCCAGTACTTC. It is translated as CASSHDTEGETQYF.

This chain uses TRBV7-9 with TRBJ1-1, with D tentatively TRBD1 (6 bases). The CDR3 contains 12 residues. Germline assignment: CDR1 SEHNR and CDR2 FQNEAQ (reference sequence). Between the trimmed V and J ends, which lost 4 bases and 11 bases, there was a span of 14 bases. CDR3 protein: CASSSQGSRAFF. The CDR3 DNA reads TGTGCCAGCAGCTCGCAGGGGAGTCGGGCTTTCTTT. Looking up the rest from reference TRBV7-9 and TRBJ1-1 gives the full variable domain: DTGVSQNPRHKITKRGQNVTFRCDPISEHNRLYWYRQTLGQGPEFLTYFQNEAQLEKSRLLSDRFSAERPKGSFSTLEIQRTEQGDSAMYLCASSSQGSRAFFGQGTRLTVV.

The V and J genes are TRBV6-4 and TRBJ1-6; D unresolved. CDR1 is MRHNA, CDR2 SNTAGT, per germline. With 4 bases removed from V and 7 bases from J, the gap between germline ends came to 14 bases. The length of the CDR3 is 15 residues. DNA of the CDR3: TGTGCCAGCAGTGTCCTCCCAGGAGGAAATTCACCCCTCCACTTT. Translating gives CASSVLPGGNSPLHF.

V is TRBV6-5 and J is TRBJ1-6; perhaps TRBD1 as D (5 bases). Germline lookup yields CDR1 MNHEY and CDR2 SVGAGI. The V and J ends lost 6 bases and 5 bases respectively, with 11 bases between them. This CDR3 is built from 14 residues. The CDR3 region has the DNA TGTGCCAGCAGAAATCGACAGAATAATTCACCCCTCCACTTT. Translating it yields CASRNRQNNSPLHF.

The chain has TRBV7-2 and TRBJ1-6; D ambiguous. The CDR3 has 13 residues. Germline V gene lookup returns CDR1 SGHTA and CDR2 FQGNSA. Deletions cut 0 bases from V and 19 bases from J, with 16 bases between. This chain's CDR3 is CASSLALTQVVHF. DNA for the CDR3: TGTGCCAGCAGCTTAGCGCTCACCCAGGTCGTTCACTTT.

The chain recombines TRBV11-1 with TRBJ2-1; TRBD1 aligns across 8 bases. With V trimmed by 1 base and J by 6 bases, 5 bases remained unmatched. The CDR3 runs 15 residues. Germline loops: CDR1 SGHAT, CDR2 FQDESV (reference sequence). CDR3 in DNA: TGTGCCAGCAGCTTAGGTCAGGGGGCCGGCAATGAGCAGTTCTTC. Its translation is CASSLGQGAGNEQFF.

V is TRBV5-1 and J is TRBJ2-5; D uncertain. V lost 1 base, J lost 1 base, and 8 bases lay in between. Germline V gene data show CDR1 as SGHRS and CDR2 as YFSETQ. The CDR3 is made up of 14 amino acids. The CDR3 DNA reads TGCGCCAGCAGCTTGTGGCCAGGCCAAGAGACCCAGTACTTC. Residues: CASSLWPGQETQYF.

This clone was recorded only once. The V call is TRBV4-1, the J call TRBJ2-7, with D perhaps assigned TRBD1 or TRBD2 (5 bases each). This CDR3 is built from 15 residues. Germline-derived CDR1 and CDR2 are MGHRA and YSYEKL. Trimming stripped 0 bases from V and 2 bases from J, with 11 bases between. CDR3 coding DNA: TGCGCCAGCAGCCAAGAAAGCAGGGAGACCTACGAGCAGTACTTC. As protein: CASSQESRETYEQYF.

The genes are TRBV7-2 and TRBJ2-2; TRBD1 might be the D (7 bases). The CDR3 totals 17 residues. Germline loops: CDR1 SGHTA, CDR2 FQGNSA. V was shortened by 8 bases and J by 0 bases, with 19 bases between the two germline ends. CDR3 region: CASPPRGGTANTGELFF. The CDR3 nucleotides are TGTGCCAGCCCCCCTAGGGGCGGGACAGCGAACACCGGGGAGCTGTTTTTT.

The V and J genes are TRBV24-1 and TRBJ2-5, with a tentative D call TRBD2 (5 bases). The ends were cut back, 9 bases at V and 5 bases at J, with 15 bases in the middle. This CDR3 region has 13 residues. Germline loops: CDR1 KGHDR, CDR2 SFDVKD. CDR3 coding DNA: TGTGCCACCTCCTCCTTGGGCGGGGAGACCCAGTACTTC. Protein sequence: CATSSLGGETQYF.

This clone was picked up one time. The J gene is TRBJ2-1, the V gene TRBV29-1, with TRBD2 identical over 9 bases. After removal of 6 bases from V and 5 bases from J, the junction contained 29 bases not matched to a gene. CDR3 size: 21 residues. CDR1 is SQVTM and CDR2 is ANQGSEA in the germline V gene. For the CDR3, the DNA is TGCAGCGTCCTACTCGTAGCGGGGGCCTCCCTAATACCCTTTAACGACAATGAGCAGTTCTTC. Residues: CSVLLVAGASLIPFNDNEQFF.

The rearrangement links TRBV6-2 or TRBV6-3 to TRBJ2-7; 11 bases are shared with TRBD1. The CDR3 has 14 amino acids. The germline V gene has CDR1 MNHEY and CDR2 SVGEGT. The V gene end was trimmed by 0 bases and the J gene end by 6 bases; junction bases not matched to a gene: 1. The CDR3 loop is CASSYSDRGREQYF. The CDR3 nucleotides read TGTGCCAGCAGTTACTCGGACAGGGGGCGCGAGCAGTACTTC.

The chain uses TRBV2 and TRBJ1-1; TRBD1 agrees at 9 bases. CDR1 and CDR2 from the germline V gene are SNHLY and FYNNEI. The CDR3 contains 14 residues. Losses at the gene ends were 8 bases for V and 8 bases for J; bases not matched to a gene: 12. The DNA for the CDR3 is TGTGCCAGCCACGGGACAGGGACCTTAGGGGAAGCTTTCTTT. Translating it yields CASHGTGTLGEAFF.

In DNA form, the CDR3 reads TGTGCCAGCAGTCCCCTCTCAGGCTATGGCTACACCTTC. It encodes CASSPLSGYGYTF. The chain couples TRBV12-3 or TRBV12-4 to TRBJ1-2; no reliable D call. This CDR3 spans 13 amino acids. With 5 bases removed from V and 4 bases from J, the gap between germline ends came to 11 bases.

The V gene is TRBV12-3 or TRBV12-4, the J gene TRBJ1-1, with D maybe TRBD1 (6 bases). The CDR3 spans 13 residues. Trimming pared 8 bases from V and 2 bases from J, leaving 12 bases between. CDR3 in amino acids: CASLYRANTEAFF. In DNA, the CDR3 is TGTGCCAGCCTATACAGGGCAAACACTGAAGCTTTCTTT.

The rearrangement links TRBV5-1 to TRBJ1-6; D unclear. The CDR3 spans 17 residues. Germline assignment: CDR1 SGHRS and CDR2 YFSETQ. V lost 0 bases and J 3 bases, leaving 13 bases between the germline ends. CDR3 sequence reads: CASSLDPRDLYNSPLHF. The DNA of the CDR3 is TGCGCCAGCAGCTTGGATCCTCGGGATCTCTATAATTCACCCCTCCACTTT.

The chain links TRBV2 to TRBJ1-1, with 7 bases identical to TRBD1. The CDR3 loop spans 17 amino acids. V shed 0 bases and J 1 base; nucleotides not matched to a gene: 8. Looked up from germline, CDR1 is SNHLY and CDR2 is FYNNEI. The CDR3 DNA is TGTGCCAGCAGTGAAGCTGATTTGACAGGGAGGAACACTGAAGCTTTCTTT. This translates into CASSEADLTGRNTEAFF.

The V and J genes are TRBV6-5 and TRBJ2-7, with 8 bases identical to TRBD2. Per germline, CDR1 MNHEY and CDR2 SVGAGI. There are 15 residues in the CDR3. Trimming removed 2 bases from V and 4 bases from J; junction bases left unmatched: 7. The CDR3, as DNA: TGTGCCAGCAGTTACGTGGGCGGGGGGCCTTACGAGCAGTACTTC. This translates into CASSYVGGGPYEQYF.

V gene TRBV4-1 combines with J gene TRBJ1-1; D may be TRBD1 (5 bases). This CDR3 region has 15 residues. Germline loops: CDR1 MGHRA, CDR2 YSYEKL. The V and J ends lost 2 bases and 0 bases respectively, with 10 bases between them. DNA of the CDR3: TGCGCCAGCAGCCAAAACAGGCTCATGAACACTGAAGCTTTCTTT. Protein sequence: CASSQNRLMNTEAFF.

The rearrangement uses TRBV4-1 and TRBJ2-3, with a possible D match to TRBD1 (6 bases). Germline V gene sequence: CDR1 MGHRA, CDR2 YSYEKL. This CDR3 has 15 amino acids. Trimming left V 0 bases short and J 0 bases short, with 7 bases between. Written as DNA, the CDR3 is TGCGCCAGCAGCCAAGAAGACAGGAGCACAGATACGCAGTATTTT. Amino acid sequence: CASSQEDRSTDTQYF.

The count of this clone is one. CDR3 in amino acids: CASRMTGSNTGELFF. The CDR3 nucleotides read TGTGCCAGCAGGATGACTGGTTCGAACACCGGGGAGCTGTTTTTT. This chain connects TRBV7-6 to TRBJ2-2, with unresolved D. Trimming shortened V by 6 bases and J by 0 bases, and 11 bases separated the two germline ends. In germline, CDR1 is SGHVS, CDR2 FNYEAQ. This CDR3 has 15 residues.

This chain connects TRBV7-2 to TRBJ1-2, with a possible D match to TRBD1 (6 bases). Trimming removed 2 bases at V and 4 bases at J, with 11 bases between. CDR3 length: 14 amino acids. The germline CDR1 and CDR2 sequences are SGHTA and FQGNSA. CDR3 region: CASSLTQGSYGYTF. In DNA, the CDR3 is TGTGCCAGCAGCTTAACACAGGGATCCTATGGCTACACCTTC. The full variable domain, in which reference TRBV7-2 and TRBJ1-2 provide the parts outside the CDR3, is GAGVSQSPSNKVTEKGKDVELRCDPISGHTALYWYRQSLGQGLEFLIYFQGNSAPDKSGLPSDRFSAERTGGSVSTLTIQRTQQEDSAVYLCASSLTQGSYGYTFGSGTRLTVV.

The gene calls are TRBV10-3 and TRBJ2-5; D call uncertain. The CDR3 extends over 15 amino acids. The germline V gene has CDR1 ENHRY and CDR2 SYGVKD. The V end lost 0 bases, the J end lost 2 bases, and 10 bases lay between the germline ends. The CDR3 DNA follows: TGTGCCATCAGTGAGTCGAGTGCGGAGCAAGAGACCCAGTACTTC. It encodes CAISESSAEQETQYF.

The chain employs TRBV2 and TRBJ1-2; D perhaps matches TRBD1 (6 bases). The germline V gene has CDR1 SNHLY and CDR2 FYNNEI. The CDR3 is 14 residues long. V lost 6 bases and J lost 4, with 15 bases in between. The chain's CDR3 is CASRDTGFGYGYTF. In DNA, the CDR3 is TGTGCCAGCAGAGACACAGGGTTCGGCTATGGCTACACCTTC.